This note documents a single TCR beta chain sequence. The data were obtained in a study of blood T cell repertoires in COVID-19. The repertoire was sequenced with immunoSEQ multiplex PCR; TCRdb's copy has only in-frame clones and lacks some. The repertoire holds around 80,000 clones, with over 80% as singletons. Sequencing was done on a sample of peripheral blood. The sequence derives from a human donor in a cohort sampled during active COVID-19.

In DNA form, the CDR3 reads TGTGCCAGCAGCCCCTTAGCGGGAGGCGCAGATACGCAGTATTTT. Translating it yields CASSPLAGGADTQYF. The J gene is TRBJ2-3, the V gene TRBV9, with TRBD2 matching 10 bases. CDR3 length: 15 residues. The V segment lost 4 bases and the J segment 4 bases; nucleotides outside the gene matches: 6. CDR1 is SGDLS, CDR2 YYNGEE, per germline.